This T cell receptor (beta chain) appears in the sequencing data of a study of PD-1 blockade in classical Hodgkin lymphoma. The overall study: Administration of nivolumab to patients was at 3 mg/kg intravenously every 2 weeks.

J was trimmed by 6 bases and V by 4 bases; bases with no gene match: 5. Germline loops: CDR1 MDHEN, CDR2 SYDVKM. The length of the CDR3 is 14 residues. Assay: immunoSEQ multiplex PCR; the TCRdb copy retains only in-frame clones and omits some. The sample has about 36,000 clones, 69% seen once. About this clone itself: Its specificity is not known.

Each patient experienced a relapse that followed autologous stem cell transplantation, and brentuximab vedotin exposure varied. Best overall response was complete response, partial response or progressive disease in these relapsed/refractory classical Hodgkin lymphoma patients. Whole-study results and caveats: Complete responders' diversity at baseline resembled that of newly diagnosed patients. Compared with healthy donors, newly diagnosed patients reportedly showed lower baseline TCR diversity.

This sequence joins TRBV28 and TRBJ1-1; 10 bases fit TRBD1. The sample in question was peripheral blood mononuclear cells (PBMCs), obtained before the second cycle of nivolumab. The origin of this receptor is a human donor with classical Hodgkin lymphoma. This CDR3 is CASSSRDRGAEAFF. CDR3 DNA sequence: TGTGCCAGCAGTTCCCGGGACAGGGGAGCTGAAGCTTTCTTT.